These 5 T cell receptor delta chains were sequenced from one sample in a study of Vδ1+ human thymocytes. Findings of the study overall: In the thymus, TRG and TRD repertoires looked highly polyclonal with Gaussian CDR3 lengths.

Extracted RNA was reverse transcribed into cDNA. The CDR3 regions were amplified by multiplex PCR from V-gene primers to a constant-region primer. TCRdb repeated clone calling on the multiplex PCR reads with CATT. The table has more than 50,000 delta-chain clones, about a sixth seen once. No cognate antigen is known for these TCRs. Sequenced sample: Vdelta1+ gamma-delta thymocytes from the thymus. Described subset: FACS-sorted CD3+ TCRalphabeta- TCRVdelta1+ TCRVdelta2- thymocytes. These receptor sequences come from a boy under two years old who had congenital heart surgery.

The sample holds a few counts of this clone. The chain employs TRDV1 and TRDJ1; D uncertain. The CDR3 consists of 15 residues. Germline V gene lookup returns CDR1 TSWWSYY and CDR2 QGS. Trimming left V 3 bases short and J 3 bases short, with 14 bases between. The CDR3 protein is CALGERRPNADKLIF. CDR3 nucleotide sequence: TGTGCTCTTGGGGAGAGACGTCCAAACGCCGATAAACTCATCTTT.

The gene calls are TRDV1 and TRDJ1; 9 bases map to TRDD3. Germline lookup yields CDR1 TSWWSYY and CDR2 QGS. This CDR3 is 20 amino acids long. The V gene end was trimmed by 1 base and the J gene end by 0 bases; junction bases not matched to a gene: 15. The CDR3 region is CALGEHPTNYWGKYTDKLIF. Here the CDR3 DNA reads TGTGCTCTTGGGGAACATCCTACGAACTACTGGGGGAAGTACACCGATAAACTCATCTTT.

This clone has just a few counts. V usage is TRDV2 and J usage is TRDJ1; TRDD3 matches 9 bases. The CDR3 is made up of 22 amino acids. J gave up 0 bases and V 0 bases, and 22 bases lay outside the gene matches. Germline CDR1 and CDR2: GEAIGNYY and EKD. The CDR3 DNA follows: TGTGCCTGTGACACCTATATCCATACTGGGGGACCCGCCGTCCCGTACACCGATAAACTCATCTTT. Translation gives CACDTYIHTGGPAVPYTDKLIF.

There are a few counts of this clone. The J gene is TRDJ1, the V gene TRDV1; 10 nucleotides line up with TRDD3. Losses at the gene ends were 3 bases for V and 8 bases for J; bases not matched to a gene: 6. The CDR3 covers 14 residues. Looked up from germline, CDR1 is TSWWSYY and CDR2 is QGS. CDR3 bases: TGTGCTCTTGGGGATGATACTGGGGGATTGAAACTCATCTTT. It encodes CALGDDTGGLKLIF.

The chain recombines TRDV2 with TRDJ1; 12 bases line up with TRDD3. With V trimmed by 5 bases and J by 2 bases, 11 bases remained unmatched. CDR3 length equals 17 residues. CDR1 GEAIGNYY and CDR2 EKD come from the germline V gene. CDR3 bases: TGTGCCTGTGGTACTGGGGGATACCCCACGGGGACCGATAAACTCATCTTT. It is translated as CACGTGGYPTGTDKLIF.